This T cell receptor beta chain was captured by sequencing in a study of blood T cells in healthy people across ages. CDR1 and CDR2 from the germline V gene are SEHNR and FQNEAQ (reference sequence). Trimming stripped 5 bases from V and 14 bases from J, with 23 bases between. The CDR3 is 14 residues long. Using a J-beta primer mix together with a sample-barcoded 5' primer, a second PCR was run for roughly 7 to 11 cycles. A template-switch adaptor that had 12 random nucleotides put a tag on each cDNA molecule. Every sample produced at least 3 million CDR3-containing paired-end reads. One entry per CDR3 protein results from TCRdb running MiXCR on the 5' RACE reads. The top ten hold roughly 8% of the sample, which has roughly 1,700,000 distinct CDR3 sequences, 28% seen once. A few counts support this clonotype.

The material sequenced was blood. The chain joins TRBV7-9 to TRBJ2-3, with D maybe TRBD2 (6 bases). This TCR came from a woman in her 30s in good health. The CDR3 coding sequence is TGTGCCAGCAGCCCTGAATCTCAGGGAGGCTCTATGTATTTT. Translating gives CASSPESQGGSMYF. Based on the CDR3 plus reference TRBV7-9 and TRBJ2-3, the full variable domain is DTGVSQNPRHKITKRGQNVTFRCDPISEHNRLYWYRQTLGQGPEFLTYFQNEAQLEKSRLLSDRFSAERPKGSFSTLEIQRTEQGDSAMYLCASSPESQGGSMYFGPGTRLTVL.